In its sample, the clone carrying this TCR beta chain was seen a few times. The antigen remains unidentified. This entry is derived from a study of T cell repertoires in cytomegalovirus infection. About the study: Signatures in public TCR beta sequences pointed to both CMV infection and matching HLA type.

TCRdb independently ran MiXCR on the reads; one entry per CDR3 protein. The repertoire includes over 150,000 distinct CDR3 sequences, about 17% of them detected once, and approximately 26% sits in the top ten. Whole-study results and caveats: The response measured ex vivo was dominated by TCR beta clonotypes (HLA-C-restricted and CMV-specific). Summed public TCR beta family frequency identified CMV carriers bearing the relevant HLA.

Germline V gives CDR1 MNHEY, CDR2 SVGEGT. V dropped 6 bases and J dropped 3; count of bases not matched to a gene: 15. The CDR3 covers 17 residues. This clonotype was sampled from a human donor in good health (CMV status not recorded). Some clones in this sample may be carry-over from other donors' samples. Sequenced: CD8+ T cells from PBMCs. V is TRBV6-2 or TRBV6-3 and J is TRBJ2-3; 7 bases fit TRBD1. The CDR3 region is CASSYADRVLLTDTQYF. Here the CDR3 DNA reads TGTGCCAGCAGCTACGCCGACAGGGTCCTCCTTACAGATACGCAGTATTTT.